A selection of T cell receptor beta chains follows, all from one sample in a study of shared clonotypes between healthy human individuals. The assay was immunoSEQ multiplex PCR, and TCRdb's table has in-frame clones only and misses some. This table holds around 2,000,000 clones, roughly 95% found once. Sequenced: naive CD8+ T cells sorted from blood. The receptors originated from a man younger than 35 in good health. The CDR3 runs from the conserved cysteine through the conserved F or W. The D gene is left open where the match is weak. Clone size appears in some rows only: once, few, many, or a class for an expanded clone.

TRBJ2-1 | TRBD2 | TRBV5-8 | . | TGTGCCAGCAGCCACCTGACGGGACTAGATTACGATGAGCAGTTCTTC | CASSHLTGLDYDEQFF
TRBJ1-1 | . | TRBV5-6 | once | TGTGCCAGCAGCTTCGGACTATCAATGGGTATGAACACTGAAGCTTTCTTT | CASSFGLSMGMNTEAFF
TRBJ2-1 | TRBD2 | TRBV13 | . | TGTGCCAGCAGCTTAGTCCCAGGGAGGGATGAGCAGTTCTTC | CASSLVPGRDEQFF
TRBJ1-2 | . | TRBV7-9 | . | TGTGCCAGCAGCGGGCCCACGGGGGTCGACTATGGCTACACCTTC | CASSGPTGVDYGYTF
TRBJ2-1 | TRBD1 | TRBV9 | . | TGTGCCAGCAGCGTAGGACAGGGGCTTTCTCACAATGAGCAGTTCTTC | CASSVGQGLSHNEQFF
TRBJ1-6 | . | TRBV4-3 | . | TGCGCCAGCAGCCAAGTCCGCGTTAGCTCCTATAATTCACCCCTCCACTTT | CASSQVRVSSYNSPLHF
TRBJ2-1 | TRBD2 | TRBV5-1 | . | TGCGCCAGCAGCTTGGTGACTAGCCGCAATGAGCAGTTCTTC | CASSLVTSRNEQFF
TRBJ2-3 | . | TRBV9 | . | TGTGCCAGCAGCGTAGGCGGGGGCACCACAGATACGCAGTATTTT | CASSVGGGTTDTQYF
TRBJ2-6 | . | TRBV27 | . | TGTGCCAGCAGTGCTGGGGCCAACGTCCTGACTTTC | CASSAGANVLTF
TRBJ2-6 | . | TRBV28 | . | TGTGCCAGCCGGGGACGTTCCTCTGGGGCCAACGTCCTGACTTTC | CASRGRSSGANVLTF
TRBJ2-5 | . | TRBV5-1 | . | TGCGCCAGCAGCTTGGATAGCCCAGAGACCCAGTACTTC | CASSLDSPETQYF
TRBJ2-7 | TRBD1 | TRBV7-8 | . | TGTGCCAGCAGCGCCTATACAGGGGGCCACGAGCAGTACTTC | CASSAYTGGHEQYF
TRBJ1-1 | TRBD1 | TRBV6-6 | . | TGTGCCAGCAGTTACTCGGGACAGGGGGATGAAGCTTTCTTT | CASSYSGQGDEAFF
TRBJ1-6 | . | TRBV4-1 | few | TGCGCCAGCAGCCAAGATCCAGTCAGAGATAATTCACCCCTCCACTTT | CASSQDPVRDNSPLHF
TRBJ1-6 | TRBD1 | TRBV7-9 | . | TGTGCCAGCAGCTTAGCAGGAGGGGGCCCCTATAATTCACCCCTCCACTTT | CASSLAGGGPYNSPLHF
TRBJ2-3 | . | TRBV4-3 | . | TGCGCGGGGATCGGAGGGGAACCAGGGCCCCCAGATACGCAGTATTTT | CAGIGGEPGPPDTQYF
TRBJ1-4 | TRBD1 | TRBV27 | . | TGTGCCAGCAGTTTCCACAGGGGGCACGAAAAACTGTTTTTT | CASSFHRGHEKLFF
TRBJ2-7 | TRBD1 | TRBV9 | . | TGTGCCAGCAGCGTAGAACCAGGGGGCTACGAGCAGTACTTC | CASSVEPGGYEQYF
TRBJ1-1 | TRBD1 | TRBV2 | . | TGTGCCAGCAGTCCGGGACAGGGAATAACTGAAGCTTTCTTT | CASSPGQGITEAFF
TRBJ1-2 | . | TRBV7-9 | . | TGTGCCAGCAGCTTAGCTGGCGCAGCTAGTGATGGCTACACCTTC | CASSLAGAASDGYTF
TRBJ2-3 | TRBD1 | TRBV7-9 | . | TGTGCCAGTCAGACAGGGGGCGCAGATACGCAGTATTTT | CASQTGGADTQYF